This T cell receptor beta chain was profiled in a study of blood T cell repertoires in COVID-19. Looking at the study overall: There were acute and convalescent COVID-19 samples, and they came from the United States, Italy and Spain.

Some clones are missing from TCRdb's copy, which holds only in-frame ones; the method was immunoSEQ multiplex PCR. The sample yields roughly 97,000 clones, approximately 84% seen once. The germline V and J ends were trimmed by 9 bases and 0 bases, with 12 bases remaining between them. Germline CDR1 and CDR2: SNHLY and FYNNEI. This CDR3 is 13 amino acids long. This clonotype was sampled from a man aged 70-80 years with acute or convalescent COVID-19. Specimen: peripheral blood. The chain combines TRBV2 with TRBJ2-7, with D unclear. The CDR3 nucleotides are TGTGCCAGAAAACTACCGAGCTCCTACGAGCAGTACTTC. Translation gives CARKLPSSYEQYF.